This T cell receptor (beta chain) was recorded in a study of T cell changes during pregnancy in multiple sclerosis. The data were produced by immunoSEQ multiplex PCR, yet TCRdb's version contains in-frame clones alone and is incomplete. The data hold about 36,000 clones, with 88% observed a single time. The germline V gene has CDR1 MNHNY and CDR2 SVGAGI (reference sequence). V gave up 6 bases and J gave up 2 bases, with 13 bases separating them. The CDR3 has 14 amino acids. This clonotype was obtained from a female donor with multiple sclerosis, enrolled in a pregnancy study. The material was CD4+ T cells from peripheral blood mononuclear cells, obtained in the first trimester of pregnancy. This chain connects TRBV6-6 to TRBJ1-1, with D possibly TRBD1 on 5 matching bases. The CDR3 loop is CASRSPGYNTEAFF. For the CDR3, the DNA is TGTGCCAGCAGATCTCCAGGGTATAACACTGAAGCTTTCTTT.